This T cell receptor (beta chain) was retrieved from a study of T cells expressing NK-cell markers (dated by TCRdb to about 2020). Concerning the study at large: About eight donors provided sorted CD3+CD56+NKG2C+, CD3+CD56+NKG2C- and CD3+CD56-NKG2C+ T-cell subsets, whose TCR beta-chain repertoires were profiled. The eight sequenced donors were randomly selected healthy volunteers, three men and five women. Among the eight sequenced donors, only one was HCMV-seronegative, while the other seven were HCMV-seropositive. Sequencing of the libraries produced 2 x 150 bp reads on Illumina HiSeq 2000/2500, MiSeq or NextSeq.

Broad study findings and their caveats: In roughly 6 donors, the dominant CD3+CD56+NKG2C+ clonotypes were among the top 10 CD8+ clonotypes and accounted for roughly 1.0-7.5% of CD8+ T cells. Those dominant clonotypes were again the most abundant among CD3+CD56-NKG2C+ cells in a few donors, at roughly 28.3-65%. Whether the expanded NKG2C-expressing T cell clones were specific for HCMV antigens was left unclear.

Sequenced using an Illumina HiSeq 2000. The TCR beta cDNA libraries were made using 5'RACE template switching, a step that added both a universal primer site and unique molecular identifiers. Priming for cDNA synthesis came from the TCR beta constant segment, and two successive PCR amplification steps followed. Concerning the study's data processing: MIGEC handled demultiplexing of the reads and grouping by UMI, while MiTCR was used to assemble and quantify clonotypes. To remove erroneous sequences, TCR cDNA sequences were retained only when supported by two or more reads. The tcR package was used for downstream repertoire analysis, and clonotypes were matched between fractions using CDR3 nucleotide sequence together with V segment. VDJmatch was used to annotate antigen specificity against VDJdb, with one amino acid substitution in CDR3 allowed. Reads reprocessed by TCRdb are summarized as one entry per CDR3 protein sequence, and DNA is absent. The V and J calls and clone size are TCRdb's, not the authors'. This sample's table carries about 460,000 distinct CDR3 sequences. Of the sample, roughly 1.4% is held by the ten largest clones.

Of note for this clonotype: Which antigen it targets is not known.

A commercial ELISA kit detecting HCMV-specific IgG in serum was used to determine HCMV serostatus. Peripheral blood mononuclear cells were isolated from blood by Ficoll density gradient centrifugation. The germline V gene yields KGHDR for CDR1 and SFDVKD for CDR2. The CDR3 contains 15 residues, cysteine and phenylalanine counted. No DNA sequence is on record. The source of this sequence is a woman aged 45-59 years in good health. Donor details come from another sample of the same person, matched by shared clones. The chain joins TRBV24-1 to TRBJ2-1; TCRdb names TRBD2, which stays unverified in the absence of DNA. The material sequenced was blood T cells: a sorted CD56 or NKG2C T cell subset, CD4+ or CD8+ T cells, or bulk PBMC T cells (not recorded which). CDR3 loop: CATSDFGGSHNEQFF.